One sample yielded the 2 T cell receptor beta chains listed below, sequenced in a study of T cell repertoires in cytomegalovirus infection. TCRdb called the reads again in MiXCR, with one record for every CDR3 protein. This table holds about a million distinct CDR3 sequences, approximately 33% found once. No antigen has been assigned to these receptors. This specimen consisted of cultured CD8+ T cells from PBMCs, obtained from culture after CMV antigen stimulation. Source of these receptors: a human donor in good health (CMV status not recorded). Some clones in this sample may be carry-over from other donors' samples.

This clonotype was observed a few times. The chain employs TRBV4-1 and TRBJ2-1; 8 bases align to TRBD2. The CDR3 runs to 16 residues. V dropped 5 bases and J dropped 7; count of bases not matched to a gene: 13. Germline loops: CDR1 MGHRA, CDR2 YSYEKL. The CDR3 spells CASSIKVGLASNEQFF. In DNA form, the CDR3 reads TGCGCCAGCAGCATCAAGGTAGGACTAGCTAGTAATGAGCAGTTCTTC.

This chain joins TRBV4-1 and TRBJ2-2; D uncertain. CDR3 length: 13 residues. The germline V and J ends were trimmed by 1 base and 5 bases, with 5 bases remaining between them. Germline CDR1 MGHRA, CDR2 YSYEKL. The CDR3 here is CASSQVATGELFF. DNA of the CDR3: TGCGCCAGCAGCCAAGTAGCTACCGGGGAGCTGTTTTTT.